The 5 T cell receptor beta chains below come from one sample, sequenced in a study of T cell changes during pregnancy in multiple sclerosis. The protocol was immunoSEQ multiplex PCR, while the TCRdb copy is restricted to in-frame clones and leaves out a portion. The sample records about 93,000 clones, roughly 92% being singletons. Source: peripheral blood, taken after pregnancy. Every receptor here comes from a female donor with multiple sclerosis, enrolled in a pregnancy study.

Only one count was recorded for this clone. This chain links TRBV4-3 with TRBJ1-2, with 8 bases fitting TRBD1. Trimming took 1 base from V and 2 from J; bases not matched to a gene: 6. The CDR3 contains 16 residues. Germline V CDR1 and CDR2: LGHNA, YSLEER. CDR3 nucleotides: TGCGCCAGCAGCCAAGCCCCGGACAGGGTAAACTATGGCTACACCTTC. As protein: CASSQAPDRVNYGYTF.

This chain's CDR3 is CASRVTSGSYNEQFF. The CDR3 DNA sequence: TGTGCCAGCAGGGTAACTAGCGGGAGCTACAATGAGCAGTTCTTC. The rearrangement uses TRBV2 and TRBJ2-1; TRBD2 agrees at 11 bases. Germline values: CDR1 SNHLY, CDR2 FYNNEI. The CDR3 runs to 15 residues. The V segment lost 6 bases and the J segment 3 bases; nucleotides outside the gene matches: 4. Full variable domain (outside the CDR3, taken from reference TRBV2 and TRBJ2-1): EPEVTQTPSHQVTQMGQEVILRCVPISNHLYFYWYRQILGQKVEFLVSFYNNEISEKSEIFDDQFSVERPDGSNFTLKIRSTKLEDSAMYFCASRVTSGSYNEQFFGPGTRLTVL.

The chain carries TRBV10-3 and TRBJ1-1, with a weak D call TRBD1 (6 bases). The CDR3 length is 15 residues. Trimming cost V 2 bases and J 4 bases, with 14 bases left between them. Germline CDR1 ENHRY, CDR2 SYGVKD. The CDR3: CAISEPRTVITEAFF. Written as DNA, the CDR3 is TGTGCCATCAGTGAGCCACGGACAGTTATCACTGAAGCTTTCTTT.

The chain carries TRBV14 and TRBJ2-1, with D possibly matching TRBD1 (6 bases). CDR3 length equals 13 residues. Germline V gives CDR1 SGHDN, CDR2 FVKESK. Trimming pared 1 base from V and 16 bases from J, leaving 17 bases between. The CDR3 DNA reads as TGTGCCAGCAGCCAAGCGAACACAGGGATGGTTTTCTTC. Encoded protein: CASSQANTGMVFF. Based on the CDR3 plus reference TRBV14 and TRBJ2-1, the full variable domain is EAGVTQFPSHSVIEKGQTVTLRCDPISGHDNLYWYRRVMGKEIKFLLHFVKESKQDESGMPNNRFLAERTGGTYSTLKVQPAELEDSGVYFCASSQANTGMVFFGPGTRLTVL.

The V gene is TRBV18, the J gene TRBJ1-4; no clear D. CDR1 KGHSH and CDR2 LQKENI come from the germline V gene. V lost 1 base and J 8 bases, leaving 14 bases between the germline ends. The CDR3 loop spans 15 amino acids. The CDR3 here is CASSPRNGGWEKLFF. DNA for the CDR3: TGTGCCAGCTCACCACGGAACGGAGGTTGGGAAAAACTGTTTTTT.